These T cell receptor beta chains were read from a single sample in a study of blood T cell repertoires in COVID-19. Measured with immunoSEQ multiplex PCR; TCRdb has only the in-frame clones, and not every one. The table records approximately 180,000 clones, about 80% of them present only once. Material for sequencing was peripheral blood. Receptor source: a woman in her seventies with acute or convalescent COVID-19. CDR3s include the opening cysteine and the closing phenylalanine or tryptophan. A D gene is named only where the DNA matches it firmly. Some rows have no size entry. The others give once, few or many, or a class for an expanded clone.

size	D	V	J	CDR3	DNA
-	-	TRBV6-2/TRBV6-3	TRBJ1-1	CASSSRRRSNTEAFF	TGTGCCAGCAGTTCCCGAAGGCGGTCTAACACTGAAGCTTTCTTT
-	TRBD1	TRBV7-2	TRBJ1-2	CASSWDRGAPGAGYTF	TGTGCCAGCAGCTGGGACAGGGGTGCGCCAGGTGCGGGCTACACCTTC
-	TRBD1	TRBV10-3	TRBJ1-2	CAISETWDSDYGYTF	TGTGCCATCAGTGAGACCTGGGACAGTGACTATGGCTACACCTTC
few	TRBD1	TRBV4-2	TRBJ2-7	CASSHKGATYEQYF	TGTGCCAGCAGCCACAAGGGGGCGACCTACGAGCAGTACTTC
once	TRBD1	TRBV28	TRBJ2-6	CASSGYRDREESGANVLTF	TGTGCCAGCAGTGGTTACCGGGACAGGGAAGAATCTGGGGCCAACGTCCTGACTTTC
-	TRBD1	TRBV9	TRBJ2-7	CASSGQGYEQYF	TGTGCCAGCAGCGGACAGGGTTACGAGCAGTACTTC
-	-	TRBV11-2	TRBJ1-1	CASSPDSLREAFF	TGTGCCAGCAGCCCGGACAGCCTCAGAGAAGCTTTCTTT
few	TRBD2	TRBV6-2/TRBV6-3	TRBJ2-7	CASSYSSSGAYEQYF	TGTGCCAGCAGTTACTCCTCTAGCGGCGCCTACGAGCAGTACTTC
-	TRBD2	TRBV11-2	TRBJ2-7	CASSLDFLAGAYEQYF	TGTGCCAGCAGCTTAGATTTTCTAGCGGGAGCCTACGAGCAGTACTTC
-	TRBD1	TRBV4-3	TRBJ2-1	CASSQVLTGVSISYNEQFF	TGCGCCAGCAGCCAAGTATTGACAGGGGTGAGCATCTCCTACAATGAGCAGTTCTTC
-	-	TRBV21-1	TRBJ2-7	CASSKAPGERAQPYEQYF	TGTGCCAGCAGCAAAGCGCCAGGTGAGAGGGCACAACCCTACGAGCAGTACTTC
-	-	TRBV6-2/TRBV6-3	TRBJ2-3	CASSAAYSTDTQYF	TGTGCCAGCAGCGCTGCCTATAGCACAGATACGCAGTATTTT
-	-	TRBV6-5	TRBJ1-2	CASSYGSSGVRNGYTF	TGTGCCAGCAGTTACGGTTCTAGCGGGGTACGCAATGGCTACACCTTC
-	-	TRBV5-4	TRBJ1-6	CASSLASGSSYNSPLHF	TGTGCCAGCAGCTTGGCATCTGGGAGCTCCTATAATTCACCCCTCCACTTT
-	-	TRBV6-5	TRBJ1-5	CASSYRGGFQPQHF	TGTGCCAGCAGTTACAGGGGCGGCTTTCAGCCCCAGCATTTT
-	-	TRBV19	TRBJ1-1	CASSTGGRNTEAFF	TGTGCCAGTAGTACCGGGGGGCGGAACACTGAAGCTTTCTTT